This entry concerns a single T cell receptor (beta chain). The record originates from a study of shared clonotypes between healthy human individuals. Study summary: Those who served as donors were a couple of women and a few men between the ages of 18 and 49.

The CDR3 is 16 amino acids. Germline-derived CDR1 and CDR2 are SGHRS and YFSETQ. Trimming shortened V by 0 bases and J by 1 base, and 10 bases separated the two germline ends. Assay runs were performed at deep level. Researchers divided each subset's genomic DNA evenly across several immunoSEQ plates. Per the original data handling: Junction-only sequences without quality scores were provided by ImmunoSEQ, so filtering was different. Using immunoSEQ multiplex PCR, the repertoire was profiled, and TCRdb retains in-frame clones only, with some absent. The V and J calls and clone size are taken from that table; D and trimming were inferred from the DNA. The sample lists about 530,000 clones; about three quarters were seen once.

The specimen was PBMCs. The V gene is TRBV5-1, the J gene TRBJ2-2; D is undetermined. The receptor comes from a woman in her thirties or forties in good health. Some clones in this sample may be carry-over from other donors' samples. DNA for the CDR3: TGCGCCAGCAGCTTGGAGCTCTTGGTGAACACCGGGGAGCTGTTTTTT. Residues: CASSLELLVNTGELFF. Together with reference TRBV5-1 and TRBJ2-2, the CDR3 gives the full variable domain: KAGVTQTPRYLIKTRGQQVTLSCSPISGHRSVSWYQQTPGQGLQFLFEYFSETQRNKGNFPGRFSGRQFSNSRSEMNVSTLELGDSALYLCASSLELLVNTGELFFGEGSRLTVL.